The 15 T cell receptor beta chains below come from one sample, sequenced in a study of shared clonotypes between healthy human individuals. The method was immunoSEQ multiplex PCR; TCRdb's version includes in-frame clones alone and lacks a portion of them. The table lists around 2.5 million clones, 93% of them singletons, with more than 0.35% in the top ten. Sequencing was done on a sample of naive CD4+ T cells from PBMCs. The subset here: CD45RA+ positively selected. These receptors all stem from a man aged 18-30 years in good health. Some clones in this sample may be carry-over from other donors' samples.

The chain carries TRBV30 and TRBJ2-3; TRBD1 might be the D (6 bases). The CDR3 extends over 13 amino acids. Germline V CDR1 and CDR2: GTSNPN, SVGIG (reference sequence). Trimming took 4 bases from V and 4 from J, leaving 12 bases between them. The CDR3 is CAWMGHAADTQYF. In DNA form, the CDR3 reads TGTGCCTGGATGGGACACGCGGCAGATACGCAGTATTTT.

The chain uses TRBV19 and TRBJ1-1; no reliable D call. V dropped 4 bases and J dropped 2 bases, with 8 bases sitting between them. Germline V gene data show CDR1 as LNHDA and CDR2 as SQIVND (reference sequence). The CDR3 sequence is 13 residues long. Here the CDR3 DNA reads TGTGCCAGTAGTAAGGGAATTAACACTGAAGCTTTCTTT. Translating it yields CASSKGINTEAFF.

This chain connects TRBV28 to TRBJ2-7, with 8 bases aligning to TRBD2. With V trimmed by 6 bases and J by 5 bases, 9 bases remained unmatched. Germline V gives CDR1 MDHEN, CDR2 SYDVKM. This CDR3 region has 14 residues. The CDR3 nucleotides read TGTGCCAGCAGCCGGGGGGGGTCGGTGGACGAGCAGTACTTC. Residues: CASSRGGSVDEQYF.

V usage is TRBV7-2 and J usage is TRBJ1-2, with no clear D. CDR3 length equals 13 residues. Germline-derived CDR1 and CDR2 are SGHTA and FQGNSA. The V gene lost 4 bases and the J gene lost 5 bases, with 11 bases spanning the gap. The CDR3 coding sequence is TGTGCCAGCAGCTCCCGGGCAGAGTATGGCTACACCTTC. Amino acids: CASSSRAEYGYTF.

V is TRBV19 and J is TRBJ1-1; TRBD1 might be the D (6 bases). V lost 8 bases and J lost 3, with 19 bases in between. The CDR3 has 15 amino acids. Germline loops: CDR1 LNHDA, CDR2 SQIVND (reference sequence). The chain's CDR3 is CASAAEGQRDTEAFF. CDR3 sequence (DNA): TGTGCCAGTGCAGCCGAGGGACAAAGGGACACTGAAGCTTTCTTT.

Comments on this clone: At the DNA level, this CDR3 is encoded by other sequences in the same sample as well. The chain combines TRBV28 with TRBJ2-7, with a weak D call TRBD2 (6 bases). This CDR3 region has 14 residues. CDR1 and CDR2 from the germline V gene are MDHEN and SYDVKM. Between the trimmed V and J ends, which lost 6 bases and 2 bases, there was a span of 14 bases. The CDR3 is CASSQTSGAYEQYF. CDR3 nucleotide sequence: TGTGCCAGCAGCCAGACTAGTGGCGCCTACGAGCAGTACTTC.

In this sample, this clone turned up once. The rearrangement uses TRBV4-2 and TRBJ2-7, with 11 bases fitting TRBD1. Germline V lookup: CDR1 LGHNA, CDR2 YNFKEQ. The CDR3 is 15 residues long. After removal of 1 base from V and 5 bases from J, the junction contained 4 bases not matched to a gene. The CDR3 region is CASSQGDRGVHEQYF. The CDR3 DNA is TGTGCCAGCAGCCAAGGGGACAGGGGGGTTCACGAGCAGTACTTC.

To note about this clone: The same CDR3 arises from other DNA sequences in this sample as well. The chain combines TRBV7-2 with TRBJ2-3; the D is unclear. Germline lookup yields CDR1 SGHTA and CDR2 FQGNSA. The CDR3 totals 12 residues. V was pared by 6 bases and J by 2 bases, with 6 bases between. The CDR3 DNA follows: TGTGCCAGCAGTCAGAACACAGATACGCAGTATTTT. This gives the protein CASSQNTDTQYF.

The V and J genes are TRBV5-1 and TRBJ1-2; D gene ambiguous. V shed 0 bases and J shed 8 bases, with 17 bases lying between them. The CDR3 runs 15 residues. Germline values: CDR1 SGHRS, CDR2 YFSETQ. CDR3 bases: TGCGCCAGCAGCTTGGCATCTTTGGGGTATGAGGGCTACACCTTC. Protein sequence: CASSLASLGYEGYTF. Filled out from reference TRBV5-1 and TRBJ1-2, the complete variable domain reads KAGVTQTPRYLIKTRGQQVTLSCSPISGHRSVSWYQQTPGQGLQFLFEYFSETQRNKGNFPGRFSGRQFSNSRSEMNVSTLELGDSALYLCASSLASLGYEGYTFGSGTRLTVV.

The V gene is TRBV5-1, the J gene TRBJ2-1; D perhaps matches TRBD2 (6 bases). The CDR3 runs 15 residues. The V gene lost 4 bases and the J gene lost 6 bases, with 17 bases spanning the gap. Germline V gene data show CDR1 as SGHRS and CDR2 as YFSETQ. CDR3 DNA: TGCGCCAGCAGCCAACGCCGGGACTGGTCCAATGAGCAGTTCTTC. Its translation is CASSQRRDWSNEQFF.

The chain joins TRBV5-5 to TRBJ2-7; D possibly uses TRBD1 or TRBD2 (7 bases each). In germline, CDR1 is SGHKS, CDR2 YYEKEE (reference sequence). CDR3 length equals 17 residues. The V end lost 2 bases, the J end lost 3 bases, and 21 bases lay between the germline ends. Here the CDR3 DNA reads TGTGCCAGCAGCTTCGGGGGGACAGCTGGCGCCCTCTACGAGCAGTACTTC. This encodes CASSFGGTAGALYEQYF.

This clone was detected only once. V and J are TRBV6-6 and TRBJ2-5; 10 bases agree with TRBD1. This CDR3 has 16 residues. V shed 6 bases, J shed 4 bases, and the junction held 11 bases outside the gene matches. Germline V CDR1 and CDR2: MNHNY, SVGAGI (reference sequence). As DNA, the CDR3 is TGTGCCAGCAGGTGGACAGGGGGATTGAGTGGAGAGACCCAGTACTTC. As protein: CASRWTGGLSGETQYF.

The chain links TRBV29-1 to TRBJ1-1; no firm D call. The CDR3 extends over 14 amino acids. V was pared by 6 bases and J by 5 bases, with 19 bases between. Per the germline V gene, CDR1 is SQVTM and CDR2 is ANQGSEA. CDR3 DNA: TGCAGCGTCGCACACAAAATAAGGAGAACTGAAGCTTTCTTT. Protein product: CSVAHKIRRTEAFF.

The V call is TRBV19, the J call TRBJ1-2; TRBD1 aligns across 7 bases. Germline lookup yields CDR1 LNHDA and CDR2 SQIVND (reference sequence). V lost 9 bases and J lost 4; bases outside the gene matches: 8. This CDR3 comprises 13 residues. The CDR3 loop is CASQRGLAYGYTF. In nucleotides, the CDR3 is TGTGCCAGCCAGAGGGGGCTGGCCTATGGCTACACCTTC.

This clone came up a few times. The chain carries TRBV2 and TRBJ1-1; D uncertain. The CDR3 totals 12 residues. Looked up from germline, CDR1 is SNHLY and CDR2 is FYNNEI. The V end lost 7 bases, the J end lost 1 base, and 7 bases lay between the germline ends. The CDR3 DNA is TGTGCCAGCAAGCTTCGGAACACTGAAGCTTTCTTT. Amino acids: CASKLRNTEAFF.